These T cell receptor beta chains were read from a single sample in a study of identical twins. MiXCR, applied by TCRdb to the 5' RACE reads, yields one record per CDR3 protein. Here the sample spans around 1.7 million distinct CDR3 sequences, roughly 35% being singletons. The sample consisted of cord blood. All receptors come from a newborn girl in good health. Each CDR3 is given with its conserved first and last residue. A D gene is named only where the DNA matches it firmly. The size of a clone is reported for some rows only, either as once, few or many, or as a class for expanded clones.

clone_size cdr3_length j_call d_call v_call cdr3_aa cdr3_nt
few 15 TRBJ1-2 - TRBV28 CASSRQTLSNYGYTF TGTGCCAGCAGTAGACAGACCCTCTCTAACTATGGCTACACCTTC
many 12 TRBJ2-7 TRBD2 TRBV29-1 CSVVAGVYEQYF TGCAGCGTTGTAGCGGGAGTTTACGAGCAGTACTTC
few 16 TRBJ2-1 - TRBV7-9 CASSHRVYRTYNEQFF TGTGCCAGCAGCCACAGGGTGTATAGGACTTACAATGAGCAGTTCTTC
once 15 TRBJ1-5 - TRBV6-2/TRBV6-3 CASSSSPGYNQPQHF TGTGCCAGCAGTTCGAGTCCTGGGTACAATCAGCCCCAGCATTTT
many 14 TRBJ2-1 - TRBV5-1 CASSGGRGYNEQFF TGCGCCAGCAGCGGGGGGCGCGGGTACAATGAGCAGTTCTTC
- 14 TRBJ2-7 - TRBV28 CASSLGERSYEQYF TGTGCCAGCAGTTTAGGAGAAAGGTCCTACGAGCAGTACTTC
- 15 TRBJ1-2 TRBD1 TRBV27 CASSFMGQANYGYTF TGTGCCAGCAGTTTCATGGGACAGGCTAACTATGGCTACACCTTC
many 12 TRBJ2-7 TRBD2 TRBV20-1 CSAAGTRNEQYF TGCAGTGCTGCCGGGACTAGAAACGAGCAGTACTTC
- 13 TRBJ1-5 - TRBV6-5 CASKRGGNQPQHF TGTGCCAGCAAAAGGGGGGGCAATCAGCCCCAGCATTTT
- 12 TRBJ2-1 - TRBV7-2 CASSLSRPHQFF TGTGCCAGCAGCTTAAGCCGGCCTCATCAGTTCTTC
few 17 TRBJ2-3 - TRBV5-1 CASSFSGPYGSTDTQYF TGCGCCAGCAGCTTCTCGGGCCCTTATGGGAGCACAGATACGCAGTATTTT
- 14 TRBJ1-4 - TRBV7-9 CASSSPGPEGKLFF TGTGCCAGCAGCTCCCCAGGGCCCGAGGGAAAACTGTTTTTT
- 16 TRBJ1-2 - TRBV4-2 CASSQGRGITNYGYTF TGTGCCAGCAGCCAAGGGAGGGGGATAACTAACTATGGCTACACCTTC
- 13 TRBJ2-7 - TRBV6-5 CASNQQVPYEQYF TGTGCCAGCAACCAACAGGTGCCGTACGAGCAGTACTTC
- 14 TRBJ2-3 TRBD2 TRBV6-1 CASSARTSADTQYF TGTGCCAGCAGTGCCCGGACTAGCGCAGATACGCAGTATTTT
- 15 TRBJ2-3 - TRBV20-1 CSAPRLETSTDTQYF TGCAGTGCTCCCCGACTCGAAACTAGCACAGATACGCAGTATTTT
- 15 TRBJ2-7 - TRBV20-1 CSAGAGTKRGYEQYF TGCAGTGCTGGCGCCGGGACAAAAAGGGGCTACGAGCAGTACTTC
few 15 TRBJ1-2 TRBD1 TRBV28 CASSLYGQGPYGYTF TGTGCCAGCAGTTTATATGGACAGGGACCCTATGGCTACACCTTC
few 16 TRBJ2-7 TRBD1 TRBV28 CASSPRTGRVTYEQYF TGTGCCAGCAGTCCCCGGACAGGACGGGTAACCTACGAGCAGTACTTC
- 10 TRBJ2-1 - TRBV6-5 CASSSYGQFF TGTGCCAGCAGTTCCTATGGGCAGTTCTTC
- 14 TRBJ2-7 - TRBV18 CASSPPSGDYEQYF TGTGCCAGCTCACCACCGTCAGGGGACTACGAGCAGTACTTC
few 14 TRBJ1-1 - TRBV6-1 CASIMGGALTEAFF TGTGCCAGCATCATGGGGGGGGCGCTTACTGAAGCTTTCTTT
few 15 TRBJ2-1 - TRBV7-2 CASSLLEVRGNEQFF TGTGCCAGCAGCTTACTAGAAGTCCGCGGCAATGAGCAGTTCTTC
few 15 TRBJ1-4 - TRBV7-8 CASSLVGGRSEKLFF TGTGCCAGCAGCTTAGTCGGGGGGAGGAGCGAAAAACTGTTTTTT
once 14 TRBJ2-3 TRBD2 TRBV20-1 CSARQSGRTDTQYF TGCAGTGCCCGCCAGAGCGGGAGAACAGATACGCAGTATTTT
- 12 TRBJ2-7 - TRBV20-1 CSARDAYYEQYF TGCAGTGCTAGAGATGCGTACTACGAGCAGTACTTC
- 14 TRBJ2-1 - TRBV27 CAVRPGRPWDEQFF TGTGCCGTTCGGCCGGGACGCCCTTGGGATGAGCAGTTCTTC
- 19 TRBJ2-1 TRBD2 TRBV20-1 CSAIKPGTSGRTYYNEQFF TGCAGTGCTATAAAACCTGGGACTAGCGGGAGGACGTATTACAATGAGCAGTTCTTC
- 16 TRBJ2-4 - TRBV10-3 CAISDRVAGSGHEQYF TGTGCCATATCTGACAGGGTAGCGGGATCGGGCCATGAGCAGTACTTC
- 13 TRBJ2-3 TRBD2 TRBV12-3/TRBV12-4 CASSFLADATQYF TGTGCCAGCAGTTTTCTAGCGGACGCTACGCAGTATTTT
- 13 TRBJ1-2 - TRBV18 CASSPVEGDGYTF TGTGCCAGCTCACCAGTGGAGGGGGATGGCTACACCTTC
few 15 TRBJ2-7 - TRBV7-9 CASSPRTTRFYEQYF TGTGCCAGCAGCCCGAGGACGACTAGATTTTACGAGCAGTACTTC
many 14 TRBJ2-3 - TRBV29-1 CSVERRLSTDTQYF TGCAGCGTTGAAAGGCGTCTTAGCACAGATACGCAGTATTTT
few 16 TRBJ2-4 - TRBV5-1 CASSLGEATAENIQYF TGCGCCAGCAGCTTGGGGGAGGCGACGGCAGAAAACATTCAGTACTTC
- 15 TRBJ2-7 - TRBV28 CASSKSGPSYNEQYF TGTGCCAGCAGTAAAAGCGGGCCCTCCTACAATGAGCAGTACTTC
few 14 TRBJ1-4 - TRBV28 CASSLLATHEKLFF TGTGCCAGCAGTTTATTAGCGACGCACGAAAAACTGTTTTTT
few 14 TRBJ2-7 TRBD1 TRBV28 CASSSYRGPYEQYF TGTGCCAGCAGTTCCTACAGGGGGCCCTACGAGCAGTACTTC
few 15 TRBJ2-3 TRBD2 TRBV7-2 CASSLARTSAGTQYF TGTGCCAGCAGCTTAGCTAGGACTAGCGCAGGTACGCAGTATTTT
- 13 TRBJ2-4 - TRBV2 CASSDQSKNIQYF TGTGCCAGCAGTGACCAATCCAAAAACATTCAGTACTTC
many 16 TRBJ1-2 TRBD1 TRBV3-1 CASSQVLVQGASGYTF TGTGCCAGCAGCCAAGTTTTAGTACAGGGGGCAAGTGGCTACACCTTC
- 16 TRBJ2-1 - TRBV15 CATSRAGWYSYNEQFF TGTGCCACCAGCAGAGCGGGTTGGTACAGTTACAATGAGCAGTTCTTC
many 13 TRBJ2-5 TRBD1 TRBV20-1 CSATRTGKETQYF TGCAGTGCTACCCGGACAGGGAAAGAGACCCAGTACTTC
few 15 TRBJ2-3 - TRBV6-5 CASSYRDHNTDTQYF TGTGCCAGCAGTTACCGGGACCATAACACAGATACGCAGTATTTT
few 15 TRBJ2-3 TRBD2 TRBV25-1 CASSTSGSGPDTQYF TGTGCCAGCAGCACAAGCGGGAGTGGGCCAGATACGCAGTATTTT
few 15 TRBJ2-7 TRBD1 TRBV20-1 CSAKGPGQGPYEQYF TGCAGTGCTAAGGGACCGGGACAGGGACCCTACGAGCAGTACTTC
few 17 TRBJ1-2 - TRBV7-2 CASSLYRATLPNYGYTF TGTGCCAGCAGCTTATACAGGGCTACGCTCCCTAACTATGGCTACACCTTC
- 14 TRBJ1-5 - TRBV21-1 CASSKGPGNQPQHF TGTGCCAGCAGCAAAGGGCCGGGTAATCAGCCCCAGCATTTT
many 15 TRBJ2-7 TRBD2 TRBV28 CASSLYSSGTYEQYF TGTGCCAGCAGTTTATACTCTAGCGGGACCTACGAGCAGTACTTC
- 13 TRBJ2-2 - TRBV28 CASGDRNTGELFF TGTGCCTCGGGGGACAGGAACACCGGGGAGCTGTTTTTT
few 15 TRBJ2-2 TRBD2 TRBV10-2 CASKTSGGSTGELFF TGCGCCAGCAAGACTAGCGGGGGGAGCACCGGGGAGCTGTTTTTT
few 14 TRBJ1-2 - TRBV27 CASTLRGKGYGYTF TGTGCCAGCACCCTAAGGGGAAAGGGCTATGGCTACACCTTC
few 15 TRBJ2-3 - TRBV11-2 CASSLPGRGTDTQYF TGTGCCAGCAGCTTACCCGGTCGAGGCACAGATACGCAGTATTTT
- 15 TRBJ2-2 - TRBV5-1 CASSLSPGTTGELFF TGCGCCAGCAGCTTGTCGCCCGGGACTACCGGGGAGCTGTTTTTT
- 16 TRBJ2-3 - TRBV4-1 CASSQGRGTSTDTQYF TGCGCCAGCAGCCAAGGCAGGGGAACTAGCACAGATACGCAGTATTTT
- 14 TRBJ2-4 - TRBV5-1 CASSLVEKEYEQYF TGCGCCAGCAGCCTGGTTGAGAAGGAGTATGAGCAGTACTTC
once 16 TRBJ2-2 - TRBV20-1 CSARAQTISNTGELFF TGCAGTGCTAGAGCCCAGACTATTTCGAACACCGGGGAGCTGTTTTTT
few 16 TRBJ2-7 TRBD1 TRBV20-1 CSATPLRQGSSYEQYF TGCAGTGCTACACCTTTACGACAGGGGTCTTCCTACGAGCAGTACTTC
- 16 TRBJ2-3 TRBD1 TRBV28 CASRTRTGVATDTQYF TGTGCCAGCAGGACAAGGACAGGGGTCGCGACAGATACGCAGTATTTT
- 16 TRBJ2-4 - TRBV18 CASSQQGWMAKNIQYF TGTGCCAGCTCACAACAGGGTTGGATGGCCAAAAACATTCAGTACTTC
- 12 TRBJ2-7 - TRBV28 CASNTGPYEQYF TGTGCCAGCAACACAGGACCCTACGAGCAGTACTTC